The sequence of this T cell receptor (beta chain) was determined in a study of blood T cell repertoires in COVID-19. The wider study: The origin of the acute and convalescent COVID-19 samples was the United States, Italy and Spain. PBMCs, B-cell-depleted T cells, or T cells were the source of the cDNA or gDNA that made up the material.

Original processing notes: Amplifying reference gene primers gave estimates of nucleated cell counts. TCRdb's table, derived via immunoSEQ multiplex PCR, lists solely in-frame clones and lacks some. V and J calls and clone size are copied from that table; D and trimming were computed from the DNA. The sample yields about 190,000 clones, roughly 85% seen once. V dropped 2 bases and J dropped 7; count of bases not matched to a gene: 11. Germline V gene lookup returns CDR1 MNHNY and CDR2 SVGAGI (reference sequence). The CDR3 runs to 16 residues. The receptor's source is a man in his 60s with active or convalescent COVID-19. The chain uses TRBV6-6 and TRBJ1-2; 9 nucleotides line up with TRBD1. The specimen sequenced was peripheral blood. The CDR3 region is CASSYPLGQGRGGYTF. As DNA, the CDR3 is TGTGCCAGCAGTTACCCGCTTGGACAGGGGCGAGGTGGCTACACCTTC.